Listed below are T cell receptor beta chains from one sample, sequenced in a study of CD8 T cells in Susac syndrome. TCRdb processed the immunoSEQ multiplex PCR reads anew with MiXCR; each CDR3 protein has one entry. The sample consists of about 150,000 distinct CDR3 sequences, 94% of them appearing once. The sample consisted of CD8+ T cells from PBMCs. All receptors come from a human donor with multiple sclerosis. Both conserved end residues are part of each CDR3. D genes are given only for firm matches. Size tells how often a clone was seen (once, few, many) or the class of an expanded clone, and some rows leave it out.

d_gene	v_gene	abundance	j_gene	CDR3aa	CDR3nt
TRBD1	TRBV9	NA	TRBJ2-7	CASSTNRGYEQYF	TGTGCCAGCAGCACAAACAGGGGCTACGAGCAGTACTTC
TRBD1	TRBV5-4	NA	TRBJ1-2	CASSLRQGNYGYTF	TGTGCCAGCAGCTTGCGACAGGGCAACTATGGCTACACCTTC
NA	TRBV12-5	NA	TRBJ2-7	CASGFIQDISF	TGTGCTAGTGGTTTCATTCAGGACATTTCCTTC
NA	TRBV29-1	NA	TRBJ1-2	CSVAAIYGYTF	TGCAGCGTTGCGGCGATTTATGGCTACACCTTC
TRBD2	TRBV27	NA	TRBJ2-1	CASSATLAGGGSYNEQFF	TGTGCCAGCAGTGCAACTCTAGCGGGGGGAGGCTCCTACAATGAGCAGTTCTTC
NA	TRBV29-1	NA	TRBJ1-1	CSVAPVGGTEAFF	TGCAGCGTTGCCCCCGTCGGGGGCACTGAAGCTTTCTTT
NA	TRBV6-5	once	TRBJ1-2	CASSSPAEGEDYTF	TGTGCCAGCAGTTCCCCAGCGGAGGGGGAGGACTACACCTTC
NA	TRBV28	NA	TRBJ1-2	CASSRGQGRDYGYTF	TGTGCCAGCAGTCGAGGCCAAGGGAGGGACTATGGCTACACCTTC
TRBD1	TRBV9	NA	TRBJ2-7	CASSANRDRVSFGEQYF	TGTGCCAGCAGCGCGAACCGGGACAGGGTTTCTTTTGGCGAGCAGTACTTC
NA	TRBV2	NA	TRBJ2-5	CASCPTLQETQYF	TGTGCCAGCTGTCCCACACTACAAGAGACCCAGTACTTC
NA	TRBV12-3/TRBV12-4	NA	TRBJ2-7	CASSSSSMPTYEQYF	NA
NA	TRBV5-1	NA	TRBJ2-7	CASSLAAHKAYEQYF	TGCGCCAGCAGCTTGGCCGCACATAAGGCCTACGAGCAGTACTTC
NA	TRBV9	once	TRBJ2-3	CASSAGPSKTDTQYF	TGTGCCAGCAGCGCCGGACCTTCGAAGACAGATACGCAGTATTTT
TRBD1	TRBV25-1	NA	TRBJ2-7	CASSGRDSPYEQYF	TGTGCCAGCAGTGGCCGGGACAGCCCCTACGAGCAGTACTTC
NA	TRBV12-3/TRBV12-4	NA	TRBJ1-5	CASSLGTAQPQHF	TGTGCCAGCAGTTTGGGGACGGCTCAGCCCCAGCATTTT
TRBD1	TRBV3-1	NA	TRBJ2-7	CASSPYPDRGYEQYF	TGTGCCAGCAGCCCCTACCCGGACAGGGGCTACGAGCAGTACTTC
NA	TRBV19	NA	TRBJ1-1	CASSPTGTKNTEAFF	TGTGCCAGTAGTCCCACCGGGACAAAGAACACTGAAGCTTTCTTT
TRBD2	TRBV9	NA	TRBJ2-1	CASSVSGGAVGEQFF	TGTGCCAGCAGCGTGAGCGGGGGGGCCGTGGGGGAGCAGTTCTTC
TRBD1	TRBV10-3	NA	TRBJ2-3	CAISINRGPTDTQYF	TGTGCCATCAGTATTAACAGGGGGCCCACAGATACGCAGTATTTT
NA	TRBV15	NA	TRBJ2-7	CATRQGNSYEQYF	TGTGCCACCAGGCAAGGGAACTCCTACGAGCAGTACTTC
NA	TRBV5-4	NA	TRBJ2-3	CASTSIRGAAITDTQYF	TGTGCCAGCACCTCTATTAGAGGGGCCGCAATCACAGATACGCAGTATTTT
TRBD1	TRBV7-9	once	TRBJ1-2	CASSSGDRVFGYTF	TGTGCCAGCAGCTCCGGAGACAGGGTTTTTGGCTACACCTTC
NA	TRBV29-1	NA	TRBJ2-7	CSVGSRQKQYF	TGCAGCGTTGGCTCAAGACAGAAGCAGTACTTC
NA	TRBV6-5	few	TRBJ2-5	CASSYQRRGQPETQYF	TGTGCCAGCAGTTACCAGAGGAGGGGCCAACCGGAGACCCAGTACTTC
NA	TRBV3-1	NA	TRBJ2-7	CASSQEGASYEQYF	TGTGCCAGCAGCCAAGAGGGAGCCTCCTACGAGCAGTACTTC
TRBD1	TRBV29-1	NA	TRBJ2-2	CSVIGTGSSGDTGELFF	TGCAGCGTTATAGGGACAGGTTCCTCTGGGGACACCGGGGAGCTGTTTTTT
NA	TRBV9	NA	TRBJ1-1	CASSYVQGGTEAFF	TGTGCCAGCAGCTACGTACAGGGAGGTACTGAAGCTTTCTTT
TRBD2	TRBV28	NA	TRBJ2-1	CASSSPTSSGGDNEQFF	TGTGCCAGCAGTTCTCCCACATCGAGCGGGGGGGACAATGAGCAGTTCTTC
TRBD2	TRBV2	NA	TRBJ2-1	CASSKLAGGSGSYNEQFF	TGTGCCAGCAGTAAACTAGCGGGGGGTAGTGGTTCCTACAATGAGCAGTTCTTC
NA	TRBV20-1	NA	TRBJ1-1	CSASPDTLEAFF	TGCAGTGCTAGTCCGGACACGCTTGAAGCTTTCTTT
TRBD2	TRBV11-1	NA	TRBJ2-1	CASSFPGLAGGEQFF	TGTGCCAGCAGCTTCCCGGGACTAGCGGGTGGTGAGCAGTTCTTC
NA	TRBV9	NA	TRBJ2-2	CASSVAGGNTGELFF	TGTGCCAGCAGCGTAGCTGGGGGGAACACCGGGGAGCTGTTTTTT
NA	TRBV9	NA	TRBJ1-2	CASSAVQGYTF	TGTGCCAGCAGCGCGGTGCAGGGCTACACCTTC
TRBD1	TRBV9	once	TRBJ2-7	CASSGDRTGYEQYF	TGTGCCAGCAGCGGAGACAGGACAGGCTACGAGCAGTACTTC
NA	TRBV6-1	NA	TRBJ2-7	CASSHSPPYEQYF	TGTGCCAGCAGCCATAGTCCCCCCTACGAGCAGTACTTC
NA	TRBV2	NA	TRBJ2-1	CASSEAGGRLQFF	TGTGCCAGCAGTGAAGCCGGCGGGCGCTTGCAGTTCTTC
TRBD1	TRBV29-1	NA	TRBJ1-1	CLTEDREGTEAFF	TGCTTAACTGAGGACAGGGAGGGCACTGAAGCTTTCTTT
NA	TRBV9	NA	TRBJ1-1	CASSVGGLATEAFF	TGTGCCAGCAGCGTAGGGGGTTTGGCCACTGAAGCTTTCTTT
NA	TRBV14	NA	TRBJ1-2	CASSQGRRGVYGYTF	TGTGCCAGCAGCCAAGGAAGAAGAGGGGTCTATGGCTACACCTTC
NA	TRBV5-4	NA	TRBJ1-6	CASSLEGMNSPLHF	TGTGCCAGCAGCTTGGAGGGGATGAATTCACCCCTCCACTTT
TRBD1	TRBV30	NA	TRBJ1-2	CAWKQGARLLPPYGYTF	TGTGCCTGGAAGCAGGGGGCGCGTCTTCTACCGCCCTATGGCTACACCTTC
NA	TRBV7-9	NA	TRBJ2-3	CASMWASGTDTQYF	TGTGCCAGCATGTGGGCGTCGGGCACAGATACGCAGTATTTT
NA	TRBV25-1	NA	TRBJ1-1	CASSGAGVAFF	TGTGCCAGCAGTGGGGCAGGGGTCGCTTTCTTT
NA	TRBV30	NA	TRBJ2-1	CAWIKGYYNEQFF	TGTGCCTGGATAAAGGGGTACTACAATGAGCAGTTCTTC
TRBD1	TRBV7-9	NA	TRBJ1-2	CASSPVGQEANYGYTF	TGTGCCAGCAGCCCGGTTGGACAGGAGGCTAACTATGGCTACACCTTC
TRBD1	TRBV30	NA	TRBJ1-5	CAWRTGFGSNQPQHF	TGTGCCTGGAGGACAGGGTTCGGGAGCAATCAGCCCCAGCATTTT
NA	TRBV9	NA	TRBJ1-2	CASRTEDGGYTF	TGTGCCAGCAGGACAGAGGATGGAGGCTACACCTTC
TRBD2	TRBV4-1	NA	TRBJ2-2	CASSQNSGVTGELFF	TGCGCCAGCAGCCAGAATAGCGGGGTAACCGGGGAGCTGTTTTTT
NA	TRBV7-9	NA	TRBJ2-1	CASSLGVGLGQFF	TGTGCCAGCAGCTTAGGAGTGGGGTTAGGGCAGTTCTTC
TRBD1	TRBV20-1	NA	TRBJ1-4	CSASTGDEKLFF	TGCAGTGCTAGTACAGGGGATGAAAAACTGTTTTTT
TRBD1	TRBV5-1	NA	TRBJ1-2	CASSSAGTGPGYTF	TGCGCCAGCAGCTCCGCCGGGACAGGGCCTGGCTACACCTTC
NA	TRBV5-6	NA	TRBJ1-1	CASSSSHGQEAFF	TGTGCCAGCAGCTCCTCTCACGGTCAGGAAGCTTTCTTT